This T cell receptor beta chain derives from a study of cytomegalovirus exposure and HLA in healthy donors. Study-wide points: Sequencing depth roughly uniform across donors was assumed in presence/absence analyses.

As to this clone: The antigen is undetermined.

PCR employed 60 Vbeta and 13 Jbeta primers. Sequencing was performed with immunoSEQ multiplex PCR; in TCRdb, only in-frame clones are kept and a portion is missing. The profile shows around 100,000 clones, about four fifths of them singletons. Germline V gene sequence: CDR1 MNHNY, CDR2 SVGAGI (reference sequence). Trimming removed 7 bases from V and 2 bases from J, with 21 bases in between. The CDR3 covers 16 residues. The rearrangement links TRBV6-6 to TRBJ2-7; possible D gene TRBD2, 5 bases. This clonotype was obtained from a woman aged 40 to 50 in good health and CMV-seronegative. The material sequenced was PBMCs. The CDR3 DNA sequence: TGTGCCAGCACCTTTTCGGCCCGGGAAGTCACCTACGAGCAGTACTTC. This gives the protein CASTFSAREVTYEQYF.